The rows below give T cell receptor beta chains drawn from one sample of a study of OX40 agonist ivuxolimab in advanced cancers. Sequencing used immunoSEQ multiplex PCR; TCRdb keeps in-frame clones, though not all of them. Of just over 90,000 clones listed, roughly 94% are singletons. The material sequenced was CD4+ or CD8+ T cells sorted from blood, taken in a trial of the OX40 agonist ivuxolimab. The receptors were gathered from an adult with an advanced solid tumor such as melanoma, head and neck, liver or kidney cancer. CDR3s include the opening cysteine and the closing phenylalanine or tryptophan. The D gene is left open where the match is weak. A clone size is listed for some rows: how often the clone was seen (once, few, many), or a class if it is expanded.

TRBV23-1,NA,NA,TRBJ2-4,TGCGCCAGCAGTCAAACGGACAGCCAAAACATTCAGTACTTC,CASSQTDSQNIQYF
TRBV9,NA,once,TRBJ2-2,TGTGCCAGCAGCGTACCCAGTATCACCGGGGAGCTGTTTTTT,CASSVPSITGELFF
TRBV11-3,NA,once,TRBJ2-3,TGTGCCAGCAGCTTAGACTCCCTCGATACGCAGTATTTT,CASSLDSLDTQYF
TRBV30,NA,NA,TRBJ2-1,TGTGCCTGGAGTGTTCGGGGATACAATGAGCAGTTCTTC,CAWSVRGYNEQFF
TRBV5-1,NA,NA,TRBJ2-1,TGCGCCAGCAGCTTGGCCAAGGATGAGCAGTTCTTC,CASSLAKDEQFF
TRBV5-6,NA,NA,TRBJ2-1,TGTGCCAGCAGCCCGGAATCGGGGCGTGAGCAGTTCTTC,CASSPESGREQFF
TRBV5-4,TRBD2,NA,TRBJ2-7,TGTGCCAGCAGCTTGGAGTCTAGCGGGCTATACGAGCAGTACTTC,CASSLESSGLYEQYF
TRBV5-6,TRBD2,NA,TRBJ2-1,TGTGCCAGCAGCTCGGGGACTAGCTACAATGAGCAGTTCTTC,CASSSGTSYNEQFF
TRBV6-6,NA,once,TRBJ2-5,TGTGCCAGCAGTGCTGGTGTGCAAGACCAAGAGACCCAGTACTTC,CASSAGVQDQETQYF
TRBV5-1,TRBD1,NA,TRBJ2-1,TGCGCCAGCAGCTTGGGACAGGGGCTGTACAATGAGCAGTTCTTC,CASSLGQGLYNEQFF
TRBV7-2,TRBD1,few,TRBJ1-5,TGTGCCAGCAGCGATGGGACAGGGTGGCAGCCCCAGCATTTT,CASSDGTGWQPQHF
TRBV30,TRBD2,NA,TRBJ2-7,TGTGCCTGGAGTGGGGGAGATAGGACTAGCGGGCATCGGTTTTACGAGCAGTACTTC,CAWSGGDRTSGHRFYEQYF
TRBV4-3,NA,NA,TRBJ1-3,TGCGCCAGCAGCCAATGGCGGGGGGAGAGCACCATATATTTT,CASSQWRGESTIYF
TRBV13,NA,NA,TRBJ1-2,TGTGCCAGCAGCTTAGGCGGTTCGAACTATGGCTACACCTTC,CASSLGGSNYGYTF
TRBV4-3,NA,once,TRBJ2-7,TGCGCCAGCAGCCAGGGGCCGTTCTCCTACGAGCAGTACTTC,CASSQGPFSYEQYF
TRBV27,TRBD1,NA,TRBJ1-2,TGTGCCAGCAGTCCCGTCAAAGGGACAGCGTATGGCTTCACCTTC,CASSPVKGTAYGFTF